This TCR beta chain was profiled in a study of blood T cell repertoires in COVID-19 (dated by TCRdb to 2018 to 2020). For the study in its entirety: The collaborator samples originated in the United States, Italy and Spain and spanned the acute and convalescent phases of COVID-19. The prospective study material was composed of cDNA or gDNA derived from T cells, B-cell-depleted T cells, or PBMCs. Where available, HLA class I and class II types were obtained from metadata supplied by the sample provider rather than from assay-based typing. Subjects who had been exposed to COVID-19, were actively infected with it, or had recovered from it provided the deeply sampled blood TCRbeta repertoires that made up the dataset. The repertoires were released in a freely available public database intended as a resource for research on the immune response to SARS-CoV-2. The sample metadata nearly always contained a de-identified subject ID, COVID-19 status, age in years and sex. Samples were obtained from the ongoing ImmuneRACE study (first 160 participants) and from roughly 1,300 subjects provided by 6 global collaborators. Beyond this particular receptor, the publication reports: Clinical and demographic metadata were provided uncurated, with the amount varying by source and participant.

Remarks on this clone: No antigen is known for it. No clone much larger than this one lies a single base away; base qualities are absent.

V is reduced by 0 bases and J by 0 bases, leaving a spacing of 21 bases between them. As encoded in the germline V gene, CDR1 is MNHEY while CDR2 is SVGEGT. Counted from cysteine to phenylalanine, this CDR3 has 20 amino acids. Only the CDR3 portion is preserved as DNA: 60 bases, with reading frame beginning at the first base. Participants in the prospective study were enrolled through a virtual design, were aged about 18 to 89 years, and lived in 24 United States geographic areas. In the prospective study, participants were assigned to cohorts based on the clinical history participants reported in a screening survey and a study questionnaire. ImmuneRACE Cohort 3 recovered participants were defined by two consecutive negative NP/OP PCR tests, healthcare professional clearance, or symptom resolution. In the prospective study, whole blood, serum and a nasopharyngeal or oropharyngeal swab were collected from each participant by mobile phlebotomists. Participants in the prospective study had the option to provide additional blood draws and questionnaires over a roughly 2-month period. Blood samples from the prospective study were shipped frozen or at room temperature prior to DNA extraction.

TCRbeta CDR3 regions were amplified from genomic DNA by means of the immunoSEQ Assay, a bias-controlled multiplex PCR. On the authors' methods: The number of nucleated cells in each sample was estimated by amplification of reference gene primers within the assay. Sequence reads were collapsed and filtered to measure the absolute abundance of every unique TCRbeta CDR3 rearrangement. For each sample, productive Simpson clonality was calculated as the square root of Simpson's diversity index over productive rearrangements. Held by TCRdb, this immuneACCESS table contains in-frame sequences only and omits some clones. Under half of the omission traces to an unresolved V gene where checked; the cause of the rest is unknown. V and J calls plus clone size are reproduced from that table; the DNA served to infer D and trimming. Present in this sample are just over 300,000 clones, over 75% of which were seen just once. The leading ten clones occupy roughly 4.5% of the sample.

The sequence was collected from a man aged 30 to 45 who had recovered from COVID-19. The specimen was PBMCs or T cells enriched from blood (not recorded which). The chain employs TRBV6-2 or TRBV6-3 and TRBJ1-3; D gene: possibly TRBD1, on 5 matching bases. The DNA sequence reads TGTGCCAGCAGTTACTCGAAGTCCCAGGACATGATCAGCTCTGGAAACACCATATATTTT. Its product reads: CASSYSKSQDMISSGNTIYF.